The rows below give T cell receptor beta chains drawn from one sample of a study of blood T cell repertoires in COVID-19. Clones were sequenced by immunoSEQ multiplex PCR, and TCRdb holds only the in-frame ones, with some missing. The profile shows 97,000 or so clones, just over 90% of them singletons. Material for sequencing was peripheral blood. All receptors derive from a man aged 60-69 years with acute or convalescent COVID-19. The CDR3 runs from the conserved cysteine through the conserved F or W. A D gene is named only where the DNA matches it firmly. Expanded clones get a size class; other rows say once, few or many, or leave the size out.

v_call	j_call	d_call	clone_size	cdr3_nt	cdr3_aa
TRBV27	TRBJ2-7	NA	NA	TGTGCCAGCAGTTCACTGAGGCAGCCGTTCTACGAGCAGTACTTC	CASSSLRQPFYEQYF
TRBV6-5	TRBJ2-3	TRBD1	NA	TGTGCCAGCAGTTCTGACAGGGTCAGAGATACGCAGTATTTT	CASSSDRVRDTQYF
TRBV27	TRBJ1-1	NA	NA	TGTGCCAGCAGTTTATCACATAGGGGCAACACTGAAGCTTTCTTT	CASSLSHRGNTEAFF
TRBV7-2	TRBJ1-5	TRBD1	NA	TGTGCCAGCAGAAACGGGACAGGGAGTCAGCCCCAGCATTTT	CASRNGTGSQPQHF
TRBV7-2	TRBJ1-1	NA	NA	TGTGCCAGCAGCTTAAGCGCAGCCGGGAGAGGGAACACTGAAGCTTTCTTT	CASSLSAAGRGNTEAFF
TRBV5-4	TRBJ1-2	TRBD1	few	TGTGCCAGCAGCACCGGGACAGAACTAAACTATGGCTACACCTTC	CASSTGTELNYGYTF
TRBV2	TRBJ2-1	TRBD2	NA	TGTGCCAGCAGAGCCGGGACTAGCGGGGGTGGTGAGCAGTTCTTC	CASRAGTSGGGEQFF
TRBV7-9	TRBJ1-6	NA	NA	TGTGCCAGCAGCTTAGAAGAGGATTCACCCCTCCACTTT	CASSLEEDSPLHF
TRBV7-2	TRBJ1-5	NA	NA	TGTGCCAGCAGCTTAGGAGATAATTCTCGTCGGCCCCAGCATTTT	CASSLGDNSRRPQHF
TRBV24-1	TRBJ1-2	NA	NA	TGTGCCACCAGTGACCCGACAGTAAACTATGGCTACACCTTC	CATSDPTVNYGYTF
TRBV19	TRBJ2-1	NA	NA	TGTGCCACCTCCGAACGGGAGAGCTCCTACAATGAGCAGTTCTTC	CATSERESSYNEQFF
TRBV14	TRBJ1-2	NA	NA	TGTGCCAGCAGCCAAGGATCTGGGGGGGCGCGTGGCTACACCTTC	CASSQGSGGARGYTF
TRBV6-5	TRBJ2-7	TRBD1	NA	TGTGCCAGCAGGCTCAACAGGGGGCAGTACGAGCAGTACTTC	CASRLNRGQYEQYF
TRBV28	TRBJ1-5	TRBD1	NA	TGTGCCAGCAGTCTCCCGGGACAGGGTTACCAGCCCCAGCATTTT	CASSLPGQGYQPQHF
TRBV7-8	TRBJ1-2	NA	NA	TGTGCCAGCAGCCGGAGACAGGATAACTATGGCTACACCTTC	CASSRRQDNYGYTF
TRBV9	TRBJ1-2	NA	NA	TGTGCCAGCAGCGTGTCCCTGTTAGGGGCCGGCTATGGCTACACCTTC	CASSVSLLGAGYGYTF
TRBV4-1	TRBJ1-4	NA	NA	TGCGCCAGCAGCCAAGTGGGGGGGCAGGGACTGTTTTTT	CASSQVGGQGLFF
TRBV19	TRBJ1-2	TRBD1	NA	TGTGCCATCGGGGACAGGGACGGGAACTATGGCTACACCTTC	CAIGDRDGNYGYTF
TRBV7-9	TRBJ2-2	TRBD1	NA	TGTGCCAGCAGCTTAGGTGGACAGGGAACCGCCGGGGAGCTGTTTTTT	CASSLGGQGTAGELFF
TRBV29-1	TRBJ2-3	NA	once	TGCAGCGTTGAAGAGGGGGCGAGCACAGATACGCAGTATTTT	CSVEEGASTDTQYF
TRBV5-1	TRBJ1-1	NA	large	TGCGCCAGCAGCTCGAGGGCGGTGAACACTGAAGCTTTCTTT	CASSSRAVNTEAFF
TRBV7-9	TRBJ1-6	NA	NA	TGTGCCAGCAGCCGCGAAAATTCACCCCTCCACTTT	CASSRENSPLHF
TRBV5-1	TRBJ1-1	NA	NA	TGCGCCAGCAGCCCCAGGGGAATGAACACTGAAGCTTTCTTT	CASSPRGMNTEAFF
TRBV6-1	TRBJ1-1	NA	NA	TGTGCCAGCAGTGATTTCACAGGGAAAGCTGAAGCTTTCTTT	CASSDFTGKAEAFF
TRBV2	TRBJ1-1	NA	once	TGTGCCAGCTTAGAAACAGGCAGGACTGAAGCTTTCTTT	CASLETGRTEAFF
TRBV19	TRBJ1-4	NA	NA	TGTGCAAGCTCGGGGGAACGGGGCTTGGGGACTAATGAAAAACTGTTTTTT	CASSGERGLGTNEKLFF